This T cell receptor beta chain was recorded in a study of blood T cell repertoires in COVID-19. Study summary: From the United States, Italy and Spain came samples of acute and convalescent COVID-19. From T cells, B-cell-depleted T cells, or PBMCs came the material, which was cDNA or gDNA.

The authors' processing: Cell counts per sample came from amplifying reference gene primers. Some clones are missing from TCRdb's copy, which holds only in-frame ones; the method was immunoSEQ multiplex PCR. V and J calls and clone size come straight from that table; D and trimming were deduced from the DNA. The sample yields approximately 240,000 clones, around 83% seen once. Sequenced sample: peripheral blood. The sequence derives from a woman aged 40 to 55 who had recovered from COVID-19.

CDR3 region: CASSWDRGYEQYF. CDR3 sequence (DNA): TGTGCCAGCAGCTGGGACAGGGGTTACGAGCAGTACTTC. The chain carries TRBV6-5 and TRBJ2-7; TRBD1 matches 10 bases. The CDR3 consists of 13 residues. V gave up 6 bases and J gave up 4 bases; unmatched junction bases: 3. Per germline, CDR1 MNHEY and CDR2 SVGAGI.